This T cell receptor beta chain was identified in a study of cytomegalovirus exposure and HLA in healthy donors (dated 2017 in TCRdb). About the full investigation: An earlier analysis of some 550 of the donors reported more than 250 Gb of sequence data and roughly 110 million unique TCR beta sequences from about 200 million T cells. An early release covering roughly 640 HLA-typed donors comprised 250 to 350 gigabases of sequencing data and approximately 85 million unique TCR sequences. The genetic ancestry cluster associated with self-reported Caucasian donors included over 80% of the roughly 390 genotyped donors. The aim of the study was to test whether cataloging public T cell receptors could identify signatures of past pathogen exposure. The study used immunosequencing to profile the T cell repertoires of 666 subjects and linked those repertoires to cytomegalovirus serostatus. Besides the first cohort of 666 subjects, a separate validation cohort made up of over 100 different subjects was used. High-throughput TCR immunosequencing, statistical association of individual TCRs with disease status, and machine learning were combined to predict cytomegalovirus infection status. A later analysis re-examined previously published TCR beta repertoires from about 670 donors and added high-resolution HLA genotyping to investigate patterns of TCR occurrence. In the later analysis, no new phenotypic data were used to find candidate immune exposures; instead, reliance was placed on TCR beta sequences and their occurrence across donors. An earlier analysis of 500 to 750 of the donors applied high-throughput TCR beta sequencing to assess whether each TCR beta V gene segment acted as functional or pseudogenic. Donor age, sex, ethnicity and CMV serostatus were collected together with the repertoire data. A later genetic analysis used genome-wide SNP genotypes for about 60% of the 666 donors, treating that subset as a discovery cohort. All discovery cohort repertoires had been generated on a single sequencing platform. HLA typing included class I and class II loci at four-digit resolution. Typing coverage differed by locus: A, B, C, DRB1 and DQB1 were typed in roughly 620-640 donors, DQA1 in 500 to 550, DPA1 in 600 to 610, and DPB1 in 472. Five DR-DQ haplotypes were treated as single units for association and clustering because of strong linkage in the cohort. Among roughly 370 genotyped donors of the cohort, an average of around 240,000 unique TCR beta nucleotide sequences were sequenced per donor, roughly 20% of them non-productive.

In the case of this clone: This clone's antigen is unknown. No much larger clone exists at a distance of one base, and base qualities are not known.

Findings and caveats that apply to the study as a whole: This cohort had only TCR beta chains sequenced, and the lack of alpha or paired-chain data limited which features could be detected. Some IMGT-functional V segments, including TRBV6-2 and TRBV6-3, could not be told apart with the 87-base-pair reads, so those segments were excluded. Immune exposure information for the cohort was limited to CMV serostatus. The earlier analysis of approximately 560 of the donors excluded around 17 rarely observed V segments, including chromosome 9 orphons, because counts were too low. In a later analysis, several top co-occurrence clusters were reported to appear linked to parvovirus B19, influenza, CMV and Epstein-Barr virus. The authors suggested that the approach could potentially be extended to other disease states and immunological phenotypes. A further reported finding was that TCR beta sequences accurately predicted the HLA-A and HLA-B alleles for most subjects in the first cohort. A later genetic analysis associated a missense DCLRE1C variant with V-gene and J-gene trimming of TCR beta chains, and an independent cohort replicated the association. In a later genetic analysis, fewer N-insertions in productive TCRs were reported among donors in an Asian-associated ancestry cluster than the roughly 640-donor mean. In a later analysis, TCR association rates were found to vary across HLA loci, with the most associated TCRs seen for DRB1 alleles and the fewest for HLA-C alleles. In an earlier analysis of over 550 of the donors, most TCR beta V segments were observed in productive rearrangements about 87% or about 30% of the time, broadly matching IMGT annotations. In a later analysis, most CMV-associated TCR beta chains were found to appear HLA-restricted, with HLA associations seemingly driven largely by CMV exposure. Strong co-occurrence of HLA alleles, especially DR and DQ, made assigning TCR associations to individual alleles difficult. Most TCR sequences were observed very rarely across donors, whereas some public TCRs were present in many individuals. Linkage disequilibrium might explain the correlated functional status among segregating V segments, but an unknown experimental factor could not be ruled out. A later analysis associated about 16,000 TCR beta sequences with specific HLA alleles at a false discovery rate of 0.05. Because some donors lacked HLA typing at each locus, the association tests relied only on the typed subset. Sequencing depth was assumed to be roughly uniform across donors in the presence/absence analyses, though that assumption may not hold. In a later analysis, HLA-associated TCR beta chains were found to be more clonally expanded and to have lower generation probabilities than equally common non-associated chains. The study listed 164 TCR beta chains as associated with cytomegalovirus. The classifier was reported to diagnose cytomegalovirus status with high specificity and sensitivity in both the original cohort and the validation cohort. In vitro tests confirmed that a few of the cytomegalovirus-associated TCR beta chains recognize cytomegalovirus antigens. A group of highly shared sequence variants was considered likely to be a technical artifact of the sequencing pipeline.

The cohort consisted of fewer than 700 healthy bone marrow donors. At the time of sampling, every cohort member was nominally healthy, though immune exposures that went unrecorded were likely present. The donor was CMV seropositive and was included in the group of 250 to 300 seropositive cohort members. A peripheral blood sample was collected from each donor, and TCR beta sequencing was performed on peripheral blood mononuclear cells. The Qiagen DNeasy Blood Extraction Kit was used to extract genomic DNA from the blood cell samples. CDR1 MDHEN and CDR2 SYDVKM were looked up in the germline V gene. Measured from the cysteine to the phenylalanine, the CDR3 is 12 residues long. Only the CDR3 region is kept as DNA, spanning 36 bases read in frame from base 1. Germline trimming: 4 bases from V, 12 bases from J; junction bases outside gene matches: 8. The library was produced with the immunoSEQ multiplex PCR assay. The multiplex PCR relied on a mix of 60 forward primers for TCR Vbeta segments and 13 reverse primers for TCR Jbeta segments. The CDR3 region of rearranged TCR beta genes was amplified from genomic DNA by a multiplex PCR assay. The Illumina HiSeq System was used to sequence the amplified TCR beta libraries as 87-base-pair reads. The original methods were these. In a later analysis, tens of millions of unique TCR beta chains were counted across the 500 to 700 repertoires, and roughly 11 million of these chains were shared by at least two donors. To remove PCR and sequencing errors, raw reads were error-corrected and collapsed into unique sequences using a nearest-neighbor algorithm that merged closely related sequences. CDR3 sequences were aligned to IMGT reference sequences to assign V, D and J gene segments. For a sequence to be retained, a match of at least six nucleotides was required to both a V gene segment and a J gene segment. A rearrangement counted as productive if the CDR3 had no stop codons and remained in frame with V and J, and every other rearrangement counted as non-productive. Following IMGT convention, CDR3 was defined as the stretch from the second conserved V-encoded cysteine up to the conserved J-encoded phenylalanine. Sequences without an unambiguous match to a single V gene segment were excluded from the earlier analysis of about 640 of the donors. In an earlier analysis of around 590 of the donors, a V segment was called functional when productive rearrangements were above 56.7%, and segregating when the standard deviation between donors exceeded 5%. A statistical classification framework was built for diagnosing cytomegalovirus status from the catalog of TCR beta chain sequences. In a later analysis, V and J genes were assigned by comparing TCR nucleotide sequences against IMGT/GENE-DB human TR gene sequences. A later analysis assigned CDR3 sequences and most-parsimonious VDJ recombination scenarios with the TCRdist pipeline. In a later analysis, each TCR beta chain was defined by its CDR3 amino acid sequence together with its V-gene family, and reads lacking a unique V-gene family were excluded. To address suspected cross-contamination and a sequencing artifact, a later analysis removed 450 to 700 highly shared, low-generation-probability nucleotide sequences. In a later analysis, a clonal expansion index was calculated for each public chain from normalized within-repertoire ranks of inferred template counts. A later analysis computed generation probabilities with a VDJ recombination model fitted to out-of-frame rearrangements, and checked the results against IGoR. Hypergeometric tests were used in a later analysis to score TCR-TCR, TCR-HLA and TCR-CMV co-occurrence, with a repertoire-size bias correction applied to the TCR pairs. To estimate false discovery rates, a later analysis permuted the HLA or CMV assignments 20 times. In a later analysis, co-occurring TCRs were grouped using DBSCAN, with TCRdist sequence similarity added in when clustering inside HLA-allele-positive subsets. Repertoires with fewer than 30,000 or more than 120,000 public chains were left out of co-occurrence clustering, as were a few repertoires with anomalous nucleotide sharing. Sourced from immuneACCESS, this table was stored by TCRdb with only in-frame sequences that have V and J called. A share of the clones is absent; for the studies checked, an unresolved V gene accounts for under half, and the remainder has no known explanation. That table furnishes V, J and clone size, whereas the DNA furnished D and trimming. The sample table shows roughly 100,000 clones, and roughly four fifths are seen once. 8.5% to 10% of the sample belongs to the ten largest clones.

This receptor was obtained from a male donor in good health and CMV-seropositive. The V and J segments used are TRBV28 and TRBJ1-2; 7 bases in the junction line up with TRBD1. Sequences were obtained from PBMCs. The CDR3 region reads CASSSGQTENTF. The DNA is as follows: TGTGCCAGCAGTTCGGGACAGACTGAAAACACCTTC.